These T cell receptor beta chains were read from a single sample in a study of blood T cell repertoires in COVID-19. Libraries were prepared by immunoSEQ multiplex PCR; TCRdb keeps only in-frame clonotypes and omits some of them. The sample includes tens of thousands of clones, approximately 90% of them seen just once. The source material was peripheral blood. The receptors were gathered from a man in his fifties or sixties with acute or convalescent COVID-19. Both conserved end residues are part of each CDR3. Fields, in order: D gene, V gene, clone size, J gene, CDR3 protein, CDR3 DNA. A D gene is named only where the DNA matches it firmly. Size tells how often a clone was seen (once, few, many) or the class of an expanded clone, and some rows leave it out.

>.|TRBV30|.|TRBJ2-6
CASAPAGANVLTF
TGTGCCTCCGCCCCAGCTGGGGCCAACGTCCTGACTTTC
>TRBD2|TRBV30|once|TRBJ2-2
CAWSVLAGVRTGELFF
TGTGCCTGGAGTGTATTAGCGGGGGTGAGGACCGGGGAGCTGTTTTTT
>.|TRBV19|.|TRBJ1-1
CASVNREGTEAFF
TGTGCCAGTGTGAACAGGGAAGGCACTGAAGCTTTCTTT
>TRBD1|TRBV7-3|.|TRBJ1-2
CASSLIPGQGGGGYGYTF
TGTGCCAGCAGCTTAATCCCCGGACAGGGTGGAGGTGGCTATGGCTACACCTTC
>TRBD1|TRBV5-1|.|TRBJ1-2
CASSLNSGGNGYTF
TGCGCCAGCAGCTTGAATTCAGGGGGCAATGGCTACACCTTC
>TRBD1|TRBV14|.|TRBJ1-2
CASSLDRGFYGYTF
TGTGCCAGCAGCCTGGACAGGGGGTTCTATGGCTACACCTTC
>.|TRBV6-5|.|TRBJ2-7
CASRGDRLYEQYF
TGTGCCAGCAGGGGCGACAGGCTCTACGAGCAGTACTTC
>.|TRBV27|once|TRBJ1-3
CASSLSSGVGNTIYF
TGTGCCAGCAGTTTATCTTCGGGGGTAGGAAACACCATATATTTT
>TRBD1|TRBV7-8|.|TRBJ2-2
CASSLGQRNGELFF
TGTGCCAGCAGCTTGGGACAGCGAAACGGGGAGCTGTTTTTT
>TRBD1|TRBV27|.|TRBJ1-1
CASSLQTGSEAFF
TGTGCCAGCAGTCTCCAGACAGGGTCTGAAGCCTTCTTT
>TRBD2|TRBV5-1|.|TRBJ2-7
CASSLGGGESYYEQYF
TGCGCCAGCAGCTTGGGCGGGGGGGAGAGCTACTACGAGCAGTACTTC
>.|TRBV9|.|TRBJ1-3
CASSVDQGPSSGNTIYF
TGTGCCAGCAGCGTAGACCAGGGCCCCAGCTCTGGAAACACCATATATTTT
>TRBD1|TRBV27|.|TRBJ1-6
CASSPRTGRSPLHF
TGTGCCAGCAGTCCCCGGACAGGGAGGTCACCCCTCCACTTT
>TRBD1|TRBV7-8|.|TRBJ1-5
CASSQRDRDRNQPQHF
TGTGCCAGCAGCCAAAGGGACAGGGATCGCAATCAGCCCCAGCATTTT
>.|TRBV7-9|.|TRBJ1-3
CASSFGGSGNTIYF
TGTGCCAGCAGCTTCGGGGGCTCTGGAAACACCATATATTTT
>TRBD2|TRBV5-4|.|TRBJ2-7
CASSLQTSGGSYEQYF
TGTGCCAGCAGCTTACAGACTAGCGGGGGATCCTACGAGCAGTACTTC
>TRBD1|TRBV5-6|.|TRBJ2-5
CASSPWDREETQYF
TGTGCCAGCAGCCCCTGGGACAGGGAAGAGACCCAGTACTTC
>.|TRBV7-2|.|TRBJ1-2
CASSSNAGASNGYTF
TGTGCCAGCAGCAGTAATGCGGGGGCCAGCAATGGCTACACCTTC
>.|TRBV7-2|.|TRBJ2-5
CASSTSVGETQYF
TGTGCCAGCAGCACTAGTGTCGGAGAGACCCAGTACTTC
>.|TRBV5-1|.|TRBJ1-2
CASSLDNGGSYGYTF
TGCGCCAGCAGCTTGGATAATGGGGGCAGCTATGGCTACACCTTC
>.|TRBV5-1|.|TRBJ1-2
CASSLRPGVEGYTF
TGCGCCAGCAGCTTGCGCCCAGGGGTAGAGGGCTACACCTTC
>.|TRBV7-9|.|TRBJ1-1
CASSLEADTEAFF
TGTGCCAGCAGCTTAGAGGCGGACACTGAAGCTTTCTTT
>.|TRBV19|.|TRBJ2-6
CAVSTSSGANVLTF
TGTGCCGTAAGTACAAGCTCTGGGGCCAACGTCCTGACTTTC
>.|TRBV30|.|TRBJ1-1
CAWSVSPEAFF
TGTGCCTGGAGTGTAAGCCCCGAAGCTTTCTTT
>.|TRBV19|.|TRBJ2-6
CASSDPRRRANVLTF
TGTGCCAGTAGTGATCCTAGGCGCCGGGCCAACGTCCTGACTTTC
>.|TRBV12-3/TRBV12-4|once|TRBJ1-1
CASSLQVNTEAFF
TGTGCCAGCAGTTTACAGGTGAACACTGAAGCTTTCTTT
>.|TRBV15|.|TRBJ1-4
CATSRDGESNEKLFF
TGTGCCACCAGCAGAGACGGGGAATCTAATGAAAAACTGTTTTTT
>.|TRBV7-9|.|TRBJ2-5
CASSLSRVETQYF
TGTGCCAGCAGCCTATCGCGGGTAGAGACCCAGTACTTC